The clone carrying this T cell receptor beta chain was counted once. Its cognate antigen is unknown. The data were produced by immunoSEQ multiplex PCR, yet TCRdb's version contains in-frame clones alone and is incomplete. Of tens of thousands of clones in the sample, approximately 80% were seen once. This entry comes from a study of T cells in localized non-small cell lung cancer. Findings of the study overall: An association was observed between higher blood T cell density and longer overall survival. Tumor samples were not multi-region, leaving intratumor heterogeneity unexcluded. There was higher T cell clonality in uninvolved adjacent lung than in tumor, and it was highest there.

The CDR3 length is 16 residues. V was cut by 2 bases and J by 2 bases, with 14 bases left in between. Looked up from germline, CDR1 is MNHNS and CDR2 is SASEGT. Sample: PBMCs, taken before any cancer treatment. This chain joins TRBV6-1 and TRBJ2-3; tentative D call: TRBD2 (6 bases). The receptor comes from a man between 40 and 70 years old with stage II lung adenocarcinoma. This CDR3 reads CASSEWSGDPTDTQYF. DNA of the CDR3: TGTGCCAGCAGTGAATGGTCGGGGGACCCCACAGATACGCAGTATTTT.